This T cell receptor (beta chain) was documented in a study of human CD8 memory T cell subsets. Study-level results: In the comparison of repertoires, stem-like memory and precursor exhausted T cells overlapped only minimally. By Chao1 estimates, precursor exhausted T cells appeared less diverse than stem-like memory T cells. In contrast to effector memory cells, stem-like memory and precursor exhausted T cells had similarly high diversity.

This clonotype counts as medium-sized (0.01 to 0.1%) by frequency. Its specificity is unknown. The CDR3 has 13 residues. Germline CDR1 LNHNV, CDR2 YYDKDF (reference sequence). Scientists made TCR beta libraries using UMI-labeled 5' RACE. Authors' analysis steps: Libraries were built for TCR beta, and each one held between about 2,900 and 20,000 functional CDR3 beta clonotypes. Reprocessing the 5' RACE reads, TCRdb reports a single entry for every CDR3 protein and omits DNA. The V and J calls were determined by TCRdb, not by the authors. The sample has thousands of distinct CDR3 sequences. Among CD8+ T cells, TPEX were CCR7+ PD-1+ TIGIT+ early memory cells with exhausted-like traits.

This TCR was sampled from a human donor in good health. The sample comprised CD8+ T cells from PBMCs. J is TRBJ2-1 and V is TRBV15. This CDR3 reads CATSGRIYNEQFF.